This TCR beta chain was captured in a study of response to subunit inactivated influenza vaccine. Study-wide points: The authors offered the suggestion that each seasonal influenza vaccination recruits few new T cells.

TCRdb reprocessed the RT-PCR reads with MiXCR, giving one entry per CDR3 protein. This sample carries about 700,000 distinct CDR3 sequences, less than 15% of them seen once, and the ten largest clones take roughly 7.6%. This clonotype came up many times. Its antigen is currently unknown. Germline values: CDR1 MNHEY, CDR2 SMNVEV (reference sequence). The CDR3 extends over 14 amino acids. Between the trimmed V and J ends, which lost 6 bases and 4 bases, there was a span of 13 bases. This TCR was sampled from a man aged 45 to 65 who received an inactivated influenza vaccine. The gene calls are TRBV27 and TRBJ1-3; D uncertain. This specimen consisted of PBMCs from blood, obtained 14 to 15 days before vaccination. CDR3 DNA: TGTGCCAGCAGAACCCTGAGTGGGGGAAACACCATATATTTT. This sequence encodes CASRTLSGGNTIYF.